The following is a T cell receptor (beta chain) sequence with its context. CDR3 length: 15 residues. V was shortened by 5 bases and J by 9 bases, with 17 bases between the two germline ends. Germline assignment: CDR1 MNHEY and CDR2 SVGEGT. Via MiXCR, TCRdb re-called the 5' RACE reads, giving one row per CDR3 protein. The sample consists of 110,000 or so distinct CDR3 sequences, roughly 6.8% of them appearing once. The sample originates from a study of T cells after yellow fever vaccination. Source: CD4+ T cells sorted from PBMCs, taken around 45 days after the first yellow fever vaccination. The sequence was collected from a man aged 18 to 29 who received the YFV17D yellow fever vaccine. The chain has TRBV6-2 or TRBV6-3 and TRBJ1-6; D ambiguous. The CDR3 loop reads CASSPDHWLGSPLHF. The CDR3 DNA reads as TGTGCCAGCAGTCCGGACCACTGGCTCGGTTCACCCCTCCACTTT.